Here is one T cell receptor (beta chain) with its context. Libraries were prepared by immunoSEQ multiplex PCR; TCRdb keeps only in-frame clonotypes and omits some of them. Among more than 2 million clones listed, 90% to 97% were seen once. This record comes from a study of shared clonotypes between healthy human individuals. This sequence originates from a man aged 18 to 30 in good health. The specimen sequenced was naive CD4+ T cells sorted from blood. Subset noted: CD45RA+ positively selected.

CDR3 sequence (DNA): TGCGCCAGTAAGACTAGCTTTTGCAGCTACGAGCAGTACTTC. It is translated as CASKTSFCSYEQYF. This sequence joins TRBV10-1 and TRBJ2-7; 7 bases fit TRBD2. Trimming removed 9 bases from V and 3 bases from J; junction bases left unmatched: 11. The CDR3 loop spans 14 amino acids. Looked up from germline, CDR1 is WNHNN and CDR2 is SYGVQD (reference sequence).